These 17 T cell receptor beta chains share one sample of origin, sequenced in a study of blood T cells in healthy people across ages. Alongside a J-beta primer mix, a sample-barcoded 5' primer served in a second PCR lasting roughly 6 to 12 cycles. TCRdb ran MiXCR on the 5' RACE reads and lists one entry per CDR3 protein. The sample includes 1.2 million to 1.5 million distinct CDR3 sequences, around 42% of them seen just once. Sequencing used blood. The receptors here all came from a woman under 30 in good health.

In DNA, the CDR3 is TGTGCCAGCAGCGCCATGGAGGGGGGTGAGCAGTACTTC. The encoded protein is CASSAMEGGEQYF. The genes are TRBV4-2 and TRBJ2-5; D is possibly TRBD1 or TRBD2 (6 bases each). The CDR3 sequence is 13 residues long. CDR1 is LGHNA and CDR2 is YNFKEQ in the germline V gene. The V and J ends lost 5 bases and 11 bases respectively, with 18 bases between them.

This chain connects TRBV27 to TRBJ2-7; 16 nucleotides match TRBD2. The germline gives CDR1 MNHEY, CDR2 SMNVEV (reference sequence). Losses at the gene ends were 6 bases for V and 5 bases for J; bases not matched to a gene: 7. This CDR3 has 16 amino acids. The CDR3 region is CASSKGLAGGQNEQYF. In DNA, the CDR3 is TGTGCCAGCAGCAAGGGACTAGCGGGAGGGCAAAACGAGCAGTACTTC.

The CDR3 here is CASSLGTGGFDGYTF. Written as DNA, the CDR3 is TGCGCCAGCAGCCTAGGGACAGGGGGTTTCGATGGCTACACCTTC. The V and J genes are TRBV5-1 and TRBJ1-2; the match to TRBD1 covers 11 bases. The V segment lost 4 bases and the J segment 6 bases; nucleotides outside the gene matches: 8. The CDR3 has 15 amino acids. Germline-derived CDR1 and CDR2 are SGHRS and YFSETQ.

This clonotype was counted only a few times. The chain combines TRBV29-1 with TRBJ1-1; D not certain. Trimming shortened V by 7 bases and J by 3 bases, and 12 bases separated the two germline ends. Germline lookup yields CDR1 SQVTM and CDR2 ANQGSEA. This CDR3 is built from 12 residues. CDR3 region: CSAQRGDTEAFF. CDR3 bases: TGCAGCGCCCAGAGAGGTGACACTGAAGCTTTCTTT.

The chain combines TRBV7-6 with TRBJ2-3, with 10 positions matching TRBD1. The V segment lost 5 bases and the J segment 5 bases; nucleotides outside the gene matches: 7. The CDR3 covers 15 residues. Germline CDR1 SGHVS, CDR2 FNYEAQ. The CDR3 here is CASSLQGQGIDTQYF. In nucleotides, the CDR3 is TGTGCCAGCAGCCTCCAGGGACAGGGGATAGATACGCAGTATTTT.

V usage is TRBV5-1 and J usage is TRBJ2-1; TRBD2 matches at 9 bases. Trimming cost V 5 bases and J 0 bases; bases outside gene matches: 9. This CDR3 has 17 residues. Germline V gives CDR1 SGHRS, CDR2 YFSETQ. The DNA of the CDR3 is TGCGCCAGCAGGCTGACTAGCGGCCGTTCCTCCTACAATGAGCAGTTCTTC. Translating gives CASRLTSGRSSYNEQFF.

This chain connects TRBV20-1 to TRBJ2-5; possible D gene TRBD2, 6 bases. CDR1 is DFQATT and CDR2 is SNEGSKA in the germline V gene (reference sequence). The CDR3 runs 15 residues. V was clipped by 0 bases and J by 5 bases, with 16 bases between them. The CDR3, as DNA: TGCAGTGCTAGAGATCTTGGTCTAGCGAAGGAGACCCAGTACTTC. Its protein is CSARDLGLAKETQYF.

This sequence joins TRBV24-1 and TRBJ2-3; the match to TRBD2 covers 8 bases. Germline values: CDR1 KGHDR, CDR2 SFDVKD. Germline trimming cut 3 bases from V and 4 bases from J; bases unmatched to any gene: 14. The CDR3 has 18 amino acids. CDR3 sequence: CATSDRATGSGAPDTQYF. The CDR3 coding sequence is TGTGCCACCAGTGATCGGGCGACTGGTAGCGGGGCCCCAGATACGCAGTATTTT.

The chain employs TRBV9 and TRBJ2-7; 8 positions match TRBD2. Germline V lookup: CDR1 SGDLS, CDR2 YYNGEE. This CDR3 has 15 residues. Unmatched junction bases numbered 2, after V lost 0 bases and J lost 0 bases. The DNA for the CDR3 is TGTGCCAGCAGCGTAGCACTAGCGGACTCCTACGAGCAGTACTTC. Translated: CASSVALADSYEQYF.

The genes are TRBV10-3 and TRBJ1-2; the D is unclear. Per the germline V gene, CDR1 is ENHRY and CDR2 is SYGVKD. The ends were cut back, 3 bases at V and 0 bases at J, with 14 bases in the middle. The CDR3 is 16 amino acids. DNA for the CDR3: TGTGCCATCAGTGATCCCGGGAACACAGCTAACTATGGCTACACCTTC. Amino acids: CAISDPGNTANYGYTF.

This clonotype was detected a few times. The chain combines TRBV5-1 with TRBJ2-5; D call uncertain. Between the trimmed V and J ends, which lost 0 bases and 4 bases, there was a span of 7 bases. This CDR3 spans 13 amino acids. CDR1 SGHRS and CDR2 YFSETQ come from the germline V gene. The CDR3 region is CASSLDRIETQYF. The CDR3 DNA sequence: TGCGCCAGCAGCTTGGATCGAATAGAGACCCAGTACTTC.

This chain joins TRBV7-3 and TRBJ2-3; D could derive from TRBD1 or TRBD2 (5 bases each). V was pared by 5 bases and J by 6 bases, with 18 bases between. The length of the CDR3 is 15 residues. The V gene's germline CDR1 is SGHTA and CDR2 FQGTGA. The CDR3 loop reads CASSLSGTRWDTQYF. The CDR3 bases are TGTGCCAGCAGCCTGTCCGGGACCCGCTGGGATACGCAGTATTTT.

The V and J genes are TRBV4-2 and TRBJ1-1, with 8 bases aligning to TRBD1. The V gene end was trimmed by 4 bases and the J gene end by 6 bases; junction bases not matched to a gene: 10. There are 15 residues in the CDR3. Germline loops: CDR1 LGHNA, CDR2 YNFKEQ. This CDR3 is CASSPLDRDGAEAFF. CDR3 DNA sequence: TGTGCCAGCAGCCCCTTGGACAGGGATGGGGCTGAAGCTTTCTTT.

This clonotype was seen a few times. This chain connects TRBV7-2 to TRBJ2-7, with D possibly being TRBD1 (6 bases). The V gene lost 1 base and the J gene lost 0 bases, with 10 bases spanning the gap. The germline gives CDR1 SGHTA, CDR2 FQGNSA. The CDR3 is 15 residues long. The CDR3 sequence: CASSLVGGLSYEQYF. The CDR3 DNA follows: TGTGCCAGCAGCTTAGTAGGGGGTCTCTCCTACGAGCAGTACTTC.

The V and J genes are TRBV4-1 and TRBJ2-5; perhaps TRBD1 as D (6 bases). V shed 0 bases and J shed 1 base, with 12 bases lying between them. This CDR3 has 16 amino acids. Germline V lookup: CDR1 MGHRA, CDR2 YSYEKL. The CDR3 region is CASSQDASRGQETQYF. CDR3 nucleotide sequence: TGCGCCAGCAGCCAAGATGCGAGCAGGGGCCAAGAGACCCAGTACTTC.

This clonotype was observed at least ten times. The chain recombines TRBV4-1 with TRBJ2-7; 9 bases agree with TRBD1. The V gene end was trimmed by 6 bases and the J gene end by 3 bases; junction bases not matched to a gene: 6. This CDR3 contains 14 residues. In germline, CDR1 is MGHRA, CDR2 YSYEKL. The CDR3 is CASSLGQGDYEQYF. The CDR3 DNA is TGCGCCAGCAGTCTGGGACAGGGCGACTACGAGCAGTACTTC.

V usage is TRBV6-2 or TRBV6-3 and J usage is TRBJ2-3; the match to TRBD1 covers 11 bases. This CDR3 region has 16 residues. Per germline, CDR1 MNHEY and CDR2 SVGEGT. Trimming at V came to 6 bases and at J to 3 bases, leaving 8 bases not matched to a gene. CDR3 loop: CASRFRGTGGTDTQYF. DNA of the CDR3: TGTGCCAGCAGATTCAGGGGGACAGGGGGGACAGATACGCAGTATTTT.